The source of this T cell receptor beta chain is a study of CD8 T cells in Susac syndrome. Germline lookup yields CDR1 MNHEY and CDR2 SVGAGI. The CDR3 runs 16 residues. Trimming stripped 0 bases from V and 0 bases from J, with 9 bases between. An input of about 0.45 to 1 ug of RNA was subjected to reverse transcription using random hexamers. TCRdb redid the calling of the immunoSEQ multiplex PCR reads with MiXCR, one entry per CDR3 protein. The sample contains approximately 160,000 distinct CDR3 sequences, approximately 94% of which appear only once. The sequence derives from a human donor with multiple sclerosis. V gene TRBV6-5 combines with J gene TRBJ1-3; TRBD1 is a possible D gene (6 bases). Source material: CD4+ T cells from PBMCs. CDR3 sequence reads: CASSYSEGVSGNTIYF. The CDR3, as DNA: TGTGCCAGCAGTTACTCGGAGGGGGTCTCTGGAAACACCATATATTTT.